The present T cell receptor beta chain was sequenced within a study of T cell repertoires in cytomegalovirus infection (dated by TCRdb to the late 2010s). Study-wide context: The HLA type of each donor mattered for the analysis, because public TCR beta signatures pointed to carriage of CMV infection along with the matching HLA type. Overall results and qualifications from the work: The ex vivo response was dominated by HLA-C-restricted CMV-specific TCR beta clonotypes, and the single most frequent clonotype in two of eight donors was supplied by these HLA-C-restricted clonotypes. In both this cohort and an independent cohort of some 380 donors, the cumulative frequency of public TCR beta family members distinguished carriers of CMV infection plus the relevant HLA type.

Regarding this clonotype: The clone's antigen remains unknown. Base-call qualities are not available, and no considerably larger clone is one nucleotide away.

Sequenced on an Illumina HiSeq 1500. TCRdb trimmed public reads at Q25 via fastp, called clones via MiXCR and kept in-frame beta chains. Every entry covers one CDR3 protein and lists the most common genes and DNA from its rows. The sample data list 200,000 to 300,000 distinct CDR3 sequences, and around 8.7% of these were observed just once. About 16% of the sample comes from the top ten. The CDR3 contains 14 residues, cysteine and phenylalanine counted. Only the CDR3 DNA is retained, 42 bases long and in frame from the first base. From a lookup of the germline V gene (reference sequence), CDR1 and CDR2 are LNHDA and SQIVND. V is clipped by 3 bases and J by 7 bases, and the sequence between their germline boundaries is 15 bases long.

The sequencing input was PBMCs. This TCR was sampled from a human donor in good health (CMV status not recorded). Some clones in this sample may be carry-over from other donors' samples. The sequence is built from TRBV19 and TRBJ1-1, with no D gene named confidently. The DNA reads TGTGCCAGTAGTATCCTTTGGGGTGGGAGTGAAGCTTTCTTT. Translated, it reads CASSILWGGSEAFF.